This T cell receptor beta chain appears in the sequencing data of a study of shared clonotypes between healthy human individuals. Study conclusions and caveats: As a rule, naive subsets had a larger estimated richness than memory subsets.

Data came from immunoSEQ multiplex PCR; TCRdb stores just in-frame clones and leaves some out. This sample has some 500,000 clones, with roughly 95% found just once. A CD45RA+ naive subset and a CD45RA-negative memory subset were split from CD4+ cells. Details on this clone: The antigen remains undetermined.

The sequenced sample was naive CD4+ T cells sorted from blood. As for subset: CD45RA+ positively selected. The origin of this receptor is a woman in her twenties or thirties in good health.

The CDR3 DNA sequence: TGTGCCAGCAGTGAACGAGGGACCCCCCTCACCGGGGAGCTGTTTTTT. As protein: CASSERGTPLTGELFF. The chain is built from TRBV2 and TRBJ2-2, with D tentatively TRBD1 or TRBD2 (5 bases each). Trimming removed 2 bases from V and 4 bases from J, with 14 bases in between. This CDR3 has 16 amino acids. Germline CDR1 and CDR2: SNHLY and FYNNEI.